This T cell receptor beta chain was captured in a study of CD8 T cells in ankylosing spondylitis (dated by TCRdb to about 2017). Some background on the complete study: The study profiled T cell receptor beta repertoires in healthy donors and ankylosing spondylitis patients to find disease-linked TCR variants. The full study cohort comprised around 23 ankylosing spondylitis patients and approximately 100 healthy donors. Peripheral blood was sampled, and synovial fluid was also collected from ankylosing spondylitis patients. Study-wide findings and limitations: According to the report, matched synovial fluid samples from ankylosing spondylitis patients were significantly enriched for the disease-linked clones. Blood from ankylosing spondylitis patients appeared to be characterized by a TCR beta motif made up of about 8 highly homologous amino acid variants. The disease-linked clones had a CD8+ phenotype and were found at relatively low frequencies in peripheral blood. Some motif variants were previously reported in synovial fluid and blood of reactive arthritis patients, suggesting common disease-initiation mechanisms.

Sequencer: Illumina HiSeq 2500. Quantitative 5'-RACE with molecular barcodes was used to prepare TCR beta libraries. As for the original processing: A new computational method, built on a probabilistic model of VDJ rearrangement, was used to identify disease-linked TCR variants. Clones were called with MiXCR by TCRdb after fastp trimmed the public reads at Q25, and only in-frame beta chains were retained. CDR3 protein sequences are deduplicated, and each keeps its most common genes and DNA. TCRdb assigned the V and J calls; the authors' analysis was not used. For this sample the table gives 85,000 to 100,000 distinct CDR3 sequences, of which roughly 10% were detected only once. The ten largest clones add up to 4% to 5.5% of the sample. In this sample, this clonotype turned up many times. Its antigen remains undetermined. Per-base qualities were not stored, and no clone one base away is much larger.

The CDR3 runs 14 amino acids, cysteine and phenylalanine included. The only DNA kept is the CDR3, 42 bases in frame from the first base. CDR1 and CDR2 (SGHRS, YFSETQ) derive from the germline V gene. At the junction V is shortened by 2 bases and J by 3 bases, with 8 bases in between. This TCR came from a male donor with ankylosing spondylitis or in good health (not recorded which). The sample comprised blood, either unsorted or a sorted T cell fraction (not recorded which). Here the chain combines TRBV5-1 and TRBJ2-2; no confident D gene assignment can be made. The nucleotide sequence is TGCGCCAGCAGCTTTAGGTCTGACACCGGGGAGCTGTTTTTT. This translates into CASSFRSDTGELFF.